This section outlines one T cell receptor (beta chain) sequence together with its context. The same CDR3 also results from other DNA sequences found in this sample. The CDR3 sequence is 11 residues long. The germline V and J ends were trimmed by 3 bases and 5 bases, with 2 bases remaining between them. Clones were read by immunoSEQ multiplex PCR, and TCRdb kept only the in-frame ones, dropping some. Of about 39,000 clones in the sample, less than 85% are singletons; the top ten hold 47%. This record belongs to a study of control samples from healthy donors and cancer patients. The receptor comes from a man between 60 and 70 years old in good health. V gene TRBV12-3 or TRBV12-4 combines with J gene TRBJ1-5; D not certain. Source material: blood. As DNA, the CDR3 is TGTGCCAGCAGTTTGGATCAGCCCCAGCATTTT. This sequence encodes CASSLDQPQHF.